Below, one TCR beta chain is given with its context. Its antigen is not identified. These data originate in a study of T-cell memory formation after mild COVID-19. Findings and limits, study-wide: SARS-CoV-2 specificity was not confirmed for second-wave clones peaking on day 37.

Germline CDR1 is LGHNA and CDR2 is YNFKEQ. V shed 0 bases and J 2 bases; nucleotides not matched to a gene: 7. The CDR3 is 17 amino acids. Amplification by 5'RACE using constant-segment primers produced TCR alpha and TCR beta cDNA libraries that carried sample barcodes and UMIs. TCRdb redid the calling of the 5' RACE reads with MiXCR, one entry per CDR3 protein. The sample lists 400,000 to 500,000 distinct CDR3 sequences, more than 20% occurring once. This receptor was obtained from an adult woman who had mild COVID-19 (a few samples of this study predate the infection). Cell type and time point are not known. Sequenced material: PBMCs or a T cell subset sorted from them (not recorded which). The chain links TRBV4-2 to TRBJ2-7; 10 bases match TRBD2. The CDR3 nucleotides read TGTGCCAGCAGCCAAGATTGGGGAGCGGGAGGGCCCTACGAGCAGTACTTC. Translated, it gives CASSQDWGAGGPYEQYF.